This entry features one T cell receptor beta chain sequence. The germline V gene has CDR1 MNHEY and CDR2 SVGEGT. This CDR3 spans 15 amino acids. This entry belongs to a study of monozygotic twins with inflammatory bowel disease. TCRdb reworked the 5' RACE reads into one entry per CDR3 protein, no DNA. Its clone listing holds approximately 400,000 distinct CDR3 sequences. The chain links TRBV6-2 or TRBV6-3 to TRBJ1-1; the D call from TCRdb, TRBD1, cannot be confirmed without DNA. The sequenced sample consisted of blood. This clonotype was sampled from a human donor with ulcerative colitis or Crohn's disease, or a healthy co-twin of an affected twin (not recorded which). The CDR3 here is CASSYSRNPGTEAFF.